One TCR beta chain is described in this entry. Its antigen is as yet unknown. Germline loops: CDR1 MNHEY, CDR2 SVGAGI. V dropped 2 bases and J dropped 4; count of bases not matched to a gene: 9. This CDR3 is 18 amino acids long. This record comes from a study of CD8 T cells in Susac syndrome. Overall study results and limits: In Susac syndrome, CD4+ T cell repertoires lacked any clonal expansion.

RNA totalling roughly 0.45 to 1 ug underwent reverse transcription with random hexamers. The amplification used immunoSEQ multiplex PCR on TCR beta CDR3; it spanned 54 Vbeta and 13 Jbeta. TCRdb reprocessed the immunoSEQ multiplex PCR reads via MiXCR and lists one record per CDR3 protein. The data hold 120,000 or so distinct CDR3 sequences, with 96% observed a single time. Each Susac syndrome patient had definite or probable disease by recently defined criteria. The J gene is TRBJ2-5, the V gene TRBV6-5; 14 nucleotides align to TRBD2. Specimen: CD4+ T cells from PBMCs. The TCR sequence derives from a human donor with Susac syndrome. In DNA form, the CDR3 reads TGTGCCAGCAGTTACACCGGACTAGCGGGAGGAGTCGTAGAGACCCAGTACTTC. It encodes CASSYTGLAGGVVETQYF.